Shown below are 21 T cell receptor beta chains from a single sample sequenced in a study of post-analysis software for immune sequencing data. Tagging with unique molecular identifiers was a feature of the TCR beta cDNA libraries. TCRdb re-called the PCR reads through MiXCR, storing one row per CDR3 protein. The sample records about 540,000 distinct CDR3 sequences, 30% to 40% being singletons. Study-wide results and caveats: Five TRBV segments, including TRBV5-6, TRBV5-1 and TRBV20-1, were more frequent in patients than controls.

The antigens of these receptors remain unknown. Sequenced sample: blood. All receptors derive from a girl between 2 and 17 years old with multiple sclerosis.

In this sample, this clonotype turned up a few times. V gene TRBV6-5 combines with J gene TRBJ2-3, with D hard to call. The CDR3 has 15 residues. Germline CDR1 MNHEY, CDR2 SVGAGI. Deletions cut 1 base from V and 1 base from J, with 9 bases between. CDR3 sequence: CASSYWAEGTDTQYF. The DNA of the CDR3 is TGTGCCAGCAGTTACTGGGCAGAAGGCACAGATACGCAGTATTTT.

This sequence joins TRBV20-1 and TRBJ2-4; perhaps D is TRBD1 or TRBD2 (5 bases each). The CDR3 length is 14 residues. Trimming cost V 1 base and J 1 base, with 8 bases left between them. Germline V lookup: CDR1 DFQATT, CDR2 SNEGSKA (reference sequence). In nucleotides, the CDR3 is TGCAGTGCTAGAGCCGGGGCGGCCAAAAACATTCAGTACTTC. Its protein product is CSARAGAAKNIQYF.

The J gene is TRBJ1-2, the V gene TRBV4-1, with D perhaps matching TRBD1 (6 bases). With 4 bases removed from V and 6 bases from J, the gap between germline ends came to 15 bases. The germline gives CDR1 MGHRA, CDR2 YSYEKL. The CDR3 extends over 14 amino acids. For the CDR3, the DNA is TGCGCCAGCAGCCCGACAGGCCTCAGTGATGGCTACACCTTC. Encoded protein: CASSPTGLSDGYTF.

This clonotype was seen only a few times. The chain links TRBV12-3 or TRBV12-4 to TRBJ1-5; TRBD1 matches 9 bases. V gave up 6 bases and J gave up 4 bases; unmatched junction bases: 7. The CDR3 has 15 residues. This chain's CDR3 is CASSPDRGINQPQHF. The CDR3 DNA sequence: TGTGCCAGCAGCCCAGACAGGGGGATTAATCAGCCCCAGCATTTT.

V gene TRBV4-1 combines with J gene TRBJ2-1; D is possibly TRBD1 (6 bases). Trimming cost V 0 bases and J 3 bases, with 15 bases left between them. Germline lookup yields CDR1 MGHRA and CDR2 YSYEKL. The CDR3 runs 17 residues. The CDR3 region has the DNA TGCGCCAGCAGCCAAGAGGGGAACTACAGGGTCTACAATGAGCAGTTCTTC. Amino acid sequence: CASSQEGNYRVYNEQFF.

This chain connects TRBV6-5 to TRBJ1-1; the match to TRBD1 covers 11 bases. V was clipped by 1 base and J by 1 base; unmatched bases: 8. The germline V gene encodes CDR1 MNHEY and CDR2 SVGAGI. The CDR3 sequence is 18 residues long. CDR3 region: CASSYYFGDRGENTEAFF. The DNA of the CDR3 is TGTGCCAGCAGTTACTATTTCGGGGACAGGGGGGAGAACACTGAAGCTTTCTTT.

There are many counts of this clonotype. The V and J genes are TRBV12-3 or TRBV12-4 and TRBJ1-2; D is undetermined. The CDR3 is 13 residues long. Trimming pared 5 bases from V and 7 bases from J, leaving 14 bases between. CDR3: CASSPAPEFGYTF. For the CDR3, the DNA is TGTGCCAGCAGTCCCGCACCTGAGTTTGGCTACACCTTC.

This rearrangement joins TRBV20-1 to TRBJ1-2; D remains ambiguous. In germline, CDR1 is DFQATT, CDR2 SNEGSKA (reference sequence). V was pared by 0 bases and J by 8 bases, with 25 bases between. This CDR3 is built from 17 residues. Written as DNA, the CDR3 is TGCAGTGCTAGAGATCGAATTGGGCGACGGTTACGAGAAGGCTACACCTTC. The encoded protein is CSARDRIGRRLREGYTF.

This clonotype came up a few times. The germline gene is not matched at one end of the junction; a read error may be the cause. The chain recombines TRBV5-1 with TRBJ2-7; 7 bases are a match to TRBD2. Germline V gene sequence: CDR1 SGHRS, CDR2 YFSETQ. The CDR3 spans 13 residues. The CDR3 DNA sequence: TGTGCCAGCAGTTCCCGGGGGGCCTACGAGCAGTACTTC. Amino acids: CASSSRGAYEQYF. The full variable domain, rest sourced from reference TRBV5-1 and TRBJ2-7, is KAGVTQTPRYLIKTRGQQVTLSCSPISGHRSVSWYQQTPGQGLQFLFEYFSETQRNKGNFPGRFSGRQFSNSRSEMNVSTLELGDSALYLCASSSRGAYEQYFGPGTRLTVT.

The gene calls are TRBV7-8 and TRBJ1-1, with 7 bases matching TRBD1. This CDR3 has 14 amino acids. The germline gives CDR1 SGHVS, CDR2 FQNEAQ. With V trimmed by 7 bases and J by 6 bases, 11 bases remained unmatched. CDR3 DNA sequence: TGTGCCAGCACCGGCGACAGGGTTGGGGCTGAAGCTTTCTTT. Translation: CASTGDRVGAEAFF.

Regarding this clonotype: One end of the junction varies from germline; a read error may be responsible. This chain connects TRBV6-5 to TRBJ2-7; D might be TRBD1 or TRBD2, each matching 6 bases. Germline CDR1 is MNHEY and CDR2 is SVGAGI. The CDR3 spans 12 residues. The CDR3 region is CASRLNGGEQYF. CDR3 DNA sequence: TGTGCCAGCAGATTAAACGGGGGCGAGCAGTACTTT.

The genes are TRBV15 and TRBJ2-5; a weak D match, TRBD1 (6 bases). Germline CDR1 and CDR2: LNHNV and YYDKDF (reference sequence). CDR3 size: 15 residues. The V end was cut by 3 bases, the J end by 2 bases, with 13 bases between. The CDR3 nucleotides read TGTGCCACCAGCAGGGGGGCAGGGTCGCAAGAGACCCAGTACTTC. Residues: CATSRGAGSQETQYF. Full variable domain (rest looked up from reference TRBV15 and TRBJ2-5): DAMVIQNPRYQVTQFGKPVTLSCSQTLNHNVMYWYQQKSSQAPKLLFHYYDKDFNNEADTPDNFQSRRPNTSFCFLDIRSPGLGDTAMYLCATSRGAGSQETQYFGPGTRLLVL.

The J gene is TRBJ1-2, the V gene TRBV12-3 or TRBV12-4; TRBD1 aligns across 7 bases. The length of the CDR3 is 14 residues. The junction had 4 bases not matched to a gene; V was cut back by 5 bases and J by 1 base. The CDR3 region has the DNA TGTGCCAGCAGTCGGGGACAGCATAACTATGGCTACACCTTC. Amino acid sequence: CASSRGQHNYGYTF.

The CDR3 bases are TGCGCCAGCAGCTTGGAGTTGGACTATGGCTACACCTTC. Amino acid sequence: CASSLELDYGYTF. The rearrangement uses TRBV5-1 and TRBJ1-2; D is unresolved. Germline assignment: CDR1 SGHRS and CDR2 YFSETQ. The CDR3 consists of 13 residues. Trimming pared 0 bases from V and 3 bases from J, leaving 6 bases between.

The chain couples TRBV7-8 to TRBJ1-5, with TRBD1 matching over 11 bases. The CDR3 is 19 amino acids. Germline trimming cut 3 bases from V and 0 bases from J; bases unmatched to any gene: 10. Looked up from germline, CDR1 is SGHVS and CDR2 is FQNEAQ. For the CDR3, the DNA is TGTGCCAGCAGCTTGCACTCCGGGACAGGGGGATATAGCAATCAGCCCCAGCATTTT. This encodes CASSLHSGTGGYSNQPQHF.

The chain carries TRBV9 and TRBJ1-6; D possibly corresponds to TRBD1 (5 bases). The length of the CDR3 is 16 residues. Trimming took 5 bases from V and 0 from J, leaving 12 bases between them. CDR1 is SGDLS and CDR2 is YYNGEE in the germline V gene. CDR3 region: CASRSRDSSYNSPLHF. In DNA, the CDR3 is TGTGCCAGCAGATCCCGAGACAGCTCCTATAATTCACCCCTCCACTTT.

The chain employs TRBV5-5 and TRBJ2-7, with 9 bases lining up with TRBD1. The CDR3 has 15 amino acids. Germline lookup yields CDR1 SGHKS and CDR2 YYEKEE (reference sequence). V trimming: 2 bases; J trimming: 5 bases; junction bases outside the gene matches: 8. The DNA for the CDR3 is TGTGCCAGCAGCTTACCGGGACAGGGAGTCCACGAGCAGTACTTC. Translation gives CASSLPGQGVHEQYF.

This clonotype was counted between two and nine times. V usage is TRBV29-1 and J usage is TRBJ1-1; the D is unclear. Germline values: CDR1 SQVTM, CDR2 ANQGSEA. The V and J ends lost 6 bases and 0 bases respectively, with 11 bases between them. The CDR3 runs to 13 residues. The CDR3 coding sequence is TGCAGCGTCTTGAGTGTGATGAACACTGAAGCTTTCTTT. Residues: CSVLSVMNTEAFF.

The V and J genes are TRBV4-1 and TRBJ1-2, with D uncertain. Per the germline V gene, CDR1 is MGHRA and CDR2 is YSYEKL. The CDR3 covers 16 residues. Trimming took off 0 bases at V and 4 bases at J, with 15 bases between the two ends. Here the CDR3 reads CASSQERARLGYGYTF. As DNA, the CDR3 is TGCGCCAGCAGCCAAGAGAGGGCCCGGCTCGGCTATGGCTACACCTTC.

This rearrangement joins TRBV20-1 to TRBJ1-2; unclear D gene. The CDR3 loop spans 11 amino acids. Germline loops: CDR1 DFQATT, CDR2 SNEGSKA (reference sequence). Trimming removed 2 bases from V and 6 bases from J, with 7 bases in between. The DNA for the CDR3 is TGCAGTGCTAGATGGGTCGATGGCTACACCTTC. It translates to CSARWVDGYTF.

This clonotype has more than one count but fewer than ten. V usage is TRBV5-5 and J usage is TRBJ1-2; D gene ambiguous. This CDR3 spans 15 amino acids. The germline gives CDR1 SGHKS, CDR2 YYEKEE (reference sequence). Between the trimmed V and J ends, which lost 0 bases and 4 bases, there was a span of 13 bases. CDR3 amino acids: CASSLAGGERYGYTF. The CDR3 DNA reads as TGTGCCAGCAGCTTGGCTGGCGGGGAACGCTATGGCTACACCTTC.